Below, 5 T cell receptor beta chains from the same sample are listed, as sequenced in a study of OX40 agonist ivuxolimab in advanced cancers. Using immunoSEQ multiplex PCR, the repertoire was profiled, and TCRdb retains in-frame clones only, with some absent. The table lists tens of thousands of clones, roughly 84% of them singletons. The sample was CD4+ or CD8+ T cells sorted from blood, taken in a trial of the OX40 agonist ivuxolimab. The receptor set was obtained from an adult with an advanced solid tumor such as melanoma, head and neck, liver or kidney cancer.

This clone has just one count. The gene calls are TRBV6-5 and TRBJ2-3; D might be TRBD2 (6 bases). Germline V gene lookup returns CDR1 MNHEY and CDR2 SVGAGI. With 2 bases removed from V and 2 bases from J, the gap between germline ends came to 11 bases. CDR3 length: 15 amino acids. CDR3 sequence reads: CASSYGAGSTDTQYF. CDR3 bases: TGTGCCAGCAGTTACGGGGCGGGGTCCACAGATACGCAGTATTTT.

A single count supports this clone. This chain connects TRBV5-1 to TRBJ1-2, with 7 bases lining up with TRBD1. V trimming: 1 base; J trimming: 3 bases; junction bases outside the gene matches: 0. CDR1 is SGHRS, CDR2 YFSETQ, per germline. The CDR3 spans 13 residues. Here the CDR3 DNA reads TGCGCCAGCAGCTTGCAGGGGGACTATGGCTACACCTTC. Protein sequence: CASSLQGDYGYTF. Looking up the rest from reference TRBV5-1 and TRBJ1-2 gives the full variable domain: KAGVTQTPRYLIKTRGQQVTLSCSPISGHRSVSWYQQTPGQGLQFLFEYFSETQRNKGNFPGRFSGRQFSNSRSEMNVSTLELGDSALYLCASSLQGDYGYTFGSGTRLTVV.

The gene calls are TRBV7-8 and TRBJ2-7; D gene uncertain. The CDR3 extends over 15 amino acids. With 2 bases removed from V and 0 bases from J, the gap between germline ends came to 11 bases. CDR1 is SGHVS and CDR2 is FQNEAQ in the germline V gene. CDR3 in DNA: TGTGCCAGCAGCTTACCCCGCACAGCCTCCTACGAGCAGTACTTC. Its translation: CASSLPRTASYEQYF.

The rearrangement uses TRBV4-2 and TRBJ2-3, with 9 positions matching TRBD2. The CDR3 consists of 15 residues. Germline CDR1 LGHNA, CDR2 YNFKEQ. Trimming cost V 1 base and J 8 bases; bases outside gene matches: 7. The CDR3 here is CASSQAGGGAATQYF. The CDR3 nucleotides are TGTGCCAGCAGCCAAGCGGGCGGGGGGGCGGCTACGCAGTATTTT.

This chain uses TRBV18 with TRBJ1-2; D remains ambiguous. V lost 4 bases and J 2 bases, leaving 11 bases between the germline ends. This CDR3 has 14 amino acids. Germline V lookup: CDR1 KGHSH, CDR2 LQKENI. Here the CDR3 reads CASSRADRNYGYTF. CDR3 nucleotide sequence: TGTGCCAGCTCACGGGCAGATAGGAACTATGGCTACACCTTC.